This TCR beta chain comes out of a study of OX40 agonist ivuxolimab in advanced cancers. Autoimmune disease history or systemic immunosuppression barred patients. Method: immunoSEQ multiplex PCR; TCRdb's copy keeps in-frame clones and lacks some. The repertoire consists of roughly 36,000 clones, with roughly four fifths occurring once and the leading ten covering 21%. Trimming left V 7 bases short and J 7 bases short, with 16 bases between. The CDR3 is 14 amino acids. CDR1 is MDHEN and CDR2 is SYDVKM in the germline V gene. V is TRBV28 and J is TRBJ1-4; no definite D call. Sequenced here: CD4+ or CD8+ T cells sorted from blood, sampled in a trial of the OX40 agonist ivuxolimab. This TCR came from an adult with an advanced solid tumor such as melanoma, head and neck, liver or kidney cancer. CDR3 amino acids: CASTSDGRREKLFF. Written as DNA, the CDR3 is TGTGCCAGCACTTCGGACGGGCGGCGTGAAAAACTGTTTTTT. Full variable domain (rest looked up from reference TRBV28 and TRBJ1-4): DVKVTQSSRYLVKRTGEKVFLECVQDMDHENMFWYRQDPGLGLRLIYFSYDVKMKEKGDIPEGYSVSREKKERFSLILESASTNQTSMYLCASTSDGRREKLFFGSGTQLSVL.